The 20 T cell receptor beta chains below all came from one sample that was sequenced in a study of blood T cells in healthy people across ages (dated by TCRdb to between 2014 and 2016). The library was obtained by 5' RACE. These reads were obtained on an Illumina HiSeq 2500. The second PCR ran for about 7 to 11 cycles and used a J-beta primer mix along with a sample-barcoded 5' primer. TCRdb reworked the public reads: Q25 trimming with fastp, MiXCR clone assembly, productive beta chains retained. One record per CDR3 amino acid sequence lists the most common genes and DNA. This sample is represented by about 540,000 distinct CDR3 sequences; 20% to 30% of them were singletons. The ten largest make up 7.5% to 9% of the sample. Another study also made use of these data, one on T cells of mothers and their children.

What was sequenced was blood. The receptors derive from a boy aged 10-17 years in good health.

The rearrangement joins TRBV4-2 to TRBJ2-5; D perhaps matches TRBD2 (5 bases). The V gene's germline CDR1 is LGHNA and CDR2 YNFKEQ. V lost 0 bases and J 5 bases, leaving 13 bases between the germline ends. The CDR3 extends over 15 amino acids. CDR3 loop: CASSQEGLGGETQYF. The CDR3, as DNA: TGTGCCAGCAGCCAAGAAGGGCTGGGCGGGGAGACCCAGTACTTC.

The chain recombines TRBV21-1 with TRBJ1-6. TRBV21-1 is classified as a pseudogene. The CDR3 has 17 amino acids. The CDR3: CASSKRQEGSYNSPLHF. CDR3 nucleotides: TGTGCCAGCAGCAAAAGGCAGGAGGGGTCCTATAATTCACCCCTCCACTTT.

This clonotype was seen a handful of times. This sequence joins TRBV20-1 and TRBJ1-4, with 7 bases identical to TRBD1. V lost 5 bases, J lost 8 bases, and 14 bases stayed unmatched. Germline V gene sequence: CDR1 DFQATT, CDR2 SNEGSKA (reference sequence). CDR3 length equals 15 residues. In DNA form, the CDR3 reads TGCAGTGCTCAGAAGACAGGGTTCTCGGTGGAAAAACTGTTTTTT. Amino acid sequence: CSAQKTGFSVEKLFF.

This clonotype was found many times. The chain combines TRBV7-9 with TRBJ2-5; D could derive from TRBD1 or TRBD2 (6 bases each). Germline V gives CDR1 SEHNR, CDR2 FQNEAQ (reference sequence). The CDR3 totals 13 residues. Trimming took off 3 bases at V and 5 bases at J, with 10 bases between the two ends. The CDR3 region is CASSLGGRETQYF. The DNA of the CDR3 is TGTGCCAGCAGCTTGGGGGGCCGGGAGACCCAGTACTTC.

This clonotype was recorded a few times. This sequence joins TRBV10-3 and TRBJ2-4; either TRBD1 or TRBD2 may fit D (6 bases each). V was trimmed by 0 bases and J by 8 bases, leaving 14 bases between them. This CDR3 spans 15 amino acids. Germline-derived CDR1 and CDR2 are ENHRY and SYGVKD. CDR3 sequence: CAISESGGRADIQYF. CDR3 in DNA: TGTGCCATCAGTGAGTCCGGGGGCAGGGCGGACATTCAGTACTTC.

This clonotype has only a few counts. This chain links TRBV12-3 or TRBV12-4 with TRBJ2-5; D unclear. The J call is doubtful: the DNA matches TRBJ2-1 better. The CDR3 consists of 15 residues. In nucleotides, the CDR3 is TGTGCCAGCAGTTCGTGGTTAACCTCTCCTAGGGAGCAGTTCTTC. Translating it yields CASSSWLTSPREQFF.

V and J are TRBV7-9 and TRBJ1-2; a possible D gene is TRBD1 (5 bases). Germline V gene data show CDR1 as SEHNR and CDR2 as FQNEAQ (reference sequence). V shed 1 base and J shed 8 bases, with 14 bases lying between them. This CDR3 contains 14 residues. The CDR3 region has the DNA TGTGCCAGCAGCTTAGGGACATGGCGTGTAGGCTACACCTTC. It specifies CASSLGTWRVGYTF. The entire variable domain, with the rest obtained from reference TRBV7-9 and TRBJ1-2, is as follows: DTGVSQNPRHKITKRGQNVTFRCDPISEHNRLYWYRQTLGQGPEFLTYFQNEAQLEKSRLLSDRFSAERPKGSFSTLEIQRTEQGDSAMYLCASSLGTWRVGYTFGSGTRLTVV.

This clonotype was seen a few times. The chain uses TRBV30 and TRBJ1-2, with D possibly matching TRBD1 (5 bases). V was trimmed by 2 bases and J by 6 bases, leaving 16 bases between them. CDR3 length: 14 amino acids. The germline V gene has CDR1 GTSNPN and CDR2 SVGIG (reference sequence). Here the CDR3 reads CAWSYHGTFHGYTF. In DNA, the CDR3 is TGTGCCTGGAGTTACCACGGGACTTTTCATGGCTACACCTTC.

The chain is built from TRBV15 and TRBJ2-1; D unresolved. The J call could be wrong; TRBJ2-5 is a better fit for the DNA end. The germline V gene encodes CDR1 LNHNV and CDR2 YYDKDF (reference sequence). The CDR3 contains 18 residues. The CDR3 DNA reads TGTGCCACCAGCAGAACCCAACTCCCGGGCCCACCGCCGGATTCCCAGTACTTC. Translating gives CATSRTQLPGPPPDSQYF.

The V and J genes are TRBV7-9 and TRBJ1-4, with D maybe TRBD1 (5 bases). The CDR3 sequence is 16 residues long. Trimming pared 5 bases from V and 0 bases from J, leaving 13 bases between. CDR1 is SEHNR and CDR2 is FQNEAQ in the germline V gene (reference sequence). CDR3 protein: CASSVDTTTTNEKLFF. The CDR3 DNA sequence: TGTGCCAGCAGCGTGGACACAACCACAACTAATGAAAAACTGTTTTTT.

This clonotype was recorded a few times. The V gene is TRBV29-1, the J gene TRBJ2-7; D may be TRBD1 (6 bases). Trimming removed 5 bases from V and 1 base from J, with 15 bases in between. The length of the CDR3 is 14 residues. Germline V lookup: CDR1 SQVTM, CDR2 ANQGSEA. CDR3 amino acids: CSVHTGTSSYEQYF. The CDR3 DNA follows: TGCAGCGTTCACACAGGGACATCGTCCTACGAGCAGTACTTC.

This clonotype was observed many times. The chain recombines TRBV5-1 with TRBJ2-7; D remains unclear. CDR3 size: 12 residues. Trimming cost V 4 bases and J 0 bases, with 5 bases left between them. The germline CDR1 and CDR2 sequences are SGHRS and YFSETQ. The CDR3 spells CASSAGSYEQYF. Here the CDR3 DNA reads TGCGCCAGCAGCGCCGGCTCCTACGAGCAGTACTTC. Together with reference TRBV5-1 and TRBJ2-7, the CDR3 gives the full variable domain: KAGVTQTPRYLIKTRGQQVTLSCSPISGHRSVSWYQQTPGQGLQFLFEYFSETQRNKGNFPGRFSGRQFSNSRSEMNVSTLELGDSALYLCASSAGSYEQYFGPGTRLTVT.

The chain joins TRBV24-1 to TRBJ2-3; 7 bases are a match to TRBD1. V dropped 3 bases and J dropped 7; count of bases not matched to a gene: 12. This CDR3 spans 16 amino acids. CDR1 is KGHDR, CDR2 SFDVKD, per germline. CDR3 sequence reads: CATSDPTGRGGNTQYF. In nucleotides, the CDR3 is TGTGCCACCAGTGATCCGACAGGGAGAGGGGGTAATACGCAGTATTTT.

This clonotype has only one observation. The V call is TRBV12-3 or TRBV12-4, the J call TRBJ2-5; weak D call: TRBD2 (5 bases). This CDR3 comprises 15 residues. Trimming removed 1 base from V and 11 bases from J, with 20 bases in between. The CDR3 sequence is CASSLEGLPERGQYF. CDR3 nucleotide sequence: TGTGCCAGCAGTTTAGAAGGTCTACCCGAGAGAGGGCAGTACTTC.

This clonotype has only a few counts. The J gene is TRBJ2-5, the V gene TRBV5-1, with TRBD2 matching over 7 bases. With the DNA end fitting TRBJ2-7 better, the J assignment may be wrong. There are 14 residues in the CDR3. Germline V gene data show CDR1 as SGHRS and CDR2 as YFSETQ. The CDR3 region has the DNA TGCGCCAGCTCCGGGACTATAAGCTCCTACGAGCAGTACTTC. Protein sequence: CASSGTISSYEQYF.

This clonotype was found a few times. The rearrangement joins TRBV28 to TRBJ1-2, with D perhaps matching TRBD1 (6 bases). The CDR3 is 18 amino acids. Per germline, CDR1 MDHEN and CDR2 SYDVKM. V dropped 5 bases and J dropped 2 bases, with 24 bases sitting between them. CDR3 nucleotide sequence: TGTGCCAGCAGTACTATTGATCGAACAGGGAGGGGAAACTATGGCTACACCTTC. Translating gives CASSTIDRTGRGNYGYTF.

The V gene is TRBV27, the J gene TRBJ2-7; D is uncertain. CDR3 size: 23 residues. Germline V lookup: CDR1 MNHEY, CDR2 SMNVEV (reference sequence). Trimming cost V 5 bases and J 4 bases, with 42 bases left between them. CDR3 bases: TGTGCCAGCAGTCGCCGGATTCGGGCCCCCCTGAGCTTTGATAGCCCGGAAGTATACGAGCAGTACTTC. It yields the protein CASSRRIRAPLSFDSPEVYEQYF.

This clonotype was seen only a few times. V gene TRBV5-6 combines with J gene TRBJ2-1, with 8 bases aligning to TRBD2. CDR1 and CDR2 (germline): SGHDT, YYEEEE. CDR3 length equals 14 residues. J lost 4 bases, V lost 2 bases, and 2 bases had no gene match. The CDR3 spells CASSFGGAYNEQFF. CDR3 nucleotide sequence: TGTGCCAGCAGCTTCGGGGGGGCTTACAATGAGCAGTTCTTC.

This clonotype was counted only a few times. The chain has TRBV3-1 and TRBJ2-7; 9 bases line up with TRBD1. The J segment lost 9 bases and the V segment lost 4 bases, leaving 19 bases of the junction unmatched. Germline V CDR1 and CDR2: LGHDT, YNNKEL (reference sequence). The CDR3 sequence is 17 residues long. CDR3 DNA: TGTGCCAGCAGCCGCGCAGCCCGGACAGGGGCCTTACGCGGGCAGTACTTC. Encoded protein: CASSRAARTGALRGQYF.

This sequence joins TRBV3-1 and TRBJ2-1; the D is unclear. Germline V gene sequence: CDR1 LGHDT, CDR2 YNNKEL (reference sequence). Trimming removed 3 bases from V and 10 bases from J, with 7 bases in between. The CDR3 sequence is 11 residues long. The CDR3 DNA is TGTGCCAGCAGCCACAGTCGAGAGCAGTTCTTC. Translating it yields CASSHSREQFF.